One sample yielded the 3 T cell receptor beta chains listed below, sequenced in a study of blood T cells in healthy people across ages (dated by TCRdb to about 2015). Libraries were built with 5' RACE. The run used an Illumina HiSeq 2500. The second PCR ran for about 7 to 11 cycles and used a J-beta primer mix along with a sample-barcoded 5' primer. The public sequencing data were trimmed at Q25 with fastp and processed into clonotypes with MiXCR by TCRdb, which kept only in-frame beta chains. CDR3 protein sequences are deduplicated, and each keeps its most common genes and DNA. In this sample the table shows about 1.6 million distinct CDR3 sequences, about 31% of which occur a single time. 11% of the sample rests with the top ten. The sample consisted of blood. Receptor source: a woman younger than 45 in good health.

The chain links TRBV3-1 to TRBJ1-5, with D unresolved. Germline V gene lookup returns CDR1 LGHDT and CDR2 YNNKEL (reference sequence). The CDR3 totals 15 residues. V was clipped by 1 base and J by 2 bases, with 9 bases between them. Written as DNA, the CDR3 is TGTGCCAGCAGCCAAGGTCCGCTAGGCAATCAGCCCCAGCATTTT. Its protein is CASSQGPLGNQPQHF.

The chain links TRBV7-9 to TRBJ1-1; the match to TRBD1 covers 7 bases. Germline-derived CDR1 and CDR2 are SEHNR and FQNEAQ (reference sequence). CDR3 size: 16 residues. J gave up 3 bases and V 1 base, and 8 bases lay outside the gene matches. The DNA of the CDR3 is TGTGCCAGCAGCTTAGGTAAAGGAGGGGGCCACACTGAAGCTTTCTTT. Translating gives CASSLGKGGGHTEAFF.

The chain links TRBV4-1 to TRBJ1-1, with TRBD1 matching over 8 bases. CDR1 MGHRA and CDR2 YSYEKL come from the germline V gene. This CDR3 has 15 amino acids. With 4 bases clipped from V and 6 bases from J, the junction kept 10 bases outside the gene matches. The CDR3 sequence: CASSPDRGWMAEAFF. Written as DNA, the CDR3 is TGCGCCAGCAGCCCAGACAGGGGATGGATGGCTGAAGCTTTCTTT.